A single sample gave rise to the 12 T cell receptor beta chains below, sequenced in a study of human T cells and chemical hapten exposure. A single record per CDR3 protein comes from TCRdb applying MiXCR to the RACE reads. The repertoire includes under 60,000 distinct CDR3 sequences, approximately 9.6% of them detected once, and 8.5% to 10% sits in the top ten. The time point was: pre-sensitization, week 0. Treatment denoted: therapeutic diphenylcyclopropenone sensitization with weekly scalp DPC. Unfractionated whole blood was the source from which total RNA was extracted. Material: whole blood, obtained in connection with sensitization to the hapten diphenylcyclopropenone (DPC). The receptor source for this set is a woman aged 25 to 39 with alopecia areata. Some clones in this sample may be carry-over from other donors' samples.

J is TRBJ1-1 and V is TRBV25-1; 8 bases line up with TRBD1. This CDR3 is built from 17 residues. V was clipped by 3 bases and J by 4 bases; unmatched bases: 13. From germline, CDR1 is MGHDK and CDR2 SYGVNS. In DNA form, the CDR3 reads TGTGCCAGCAGTGATCCCCTCTCGACAGGGGCGGTCACTGAAGCTTTCTTT. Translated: CASSDPLSTGAVTEAFF.

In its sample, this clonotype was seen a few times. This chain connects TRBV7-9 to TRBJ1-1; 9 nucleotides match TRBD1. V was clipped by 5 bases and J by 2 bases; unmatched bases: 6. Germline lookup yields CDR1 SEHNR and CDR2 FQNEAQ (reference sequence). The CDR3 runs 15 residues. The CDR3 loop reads CASSPRTGDNTEAFF. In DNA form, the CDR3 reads TGTGCCAGCAGCCCACGGACAGGGGATAACACTGAAGCTTTCTTT.

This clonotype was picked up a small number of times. For the CDR3, the DNA is TGCAGTGCTAGAGGAGGTGGGGGTGACGAGACCCAGTACTTC. The encoded protein is CSARGGGGDETQYF. The rearrangement links TRBV20-1 to TRBJ2-5, with D perhaps TRBD1 or TRBD2 (5 bases each). V shed 1 base and J shed 5 bases, with 14 bases lying between them. Per germline, CDR1 DFQATT and CDR2 SNEGSKA (reference sequence). This CDR3 has 14 amino acids.

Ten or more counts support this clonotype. The CDR3 loop is CASSPGAGAGRRFGYTF. DNA for the CDR3: TGTGCCAGCAGCCCAGGCGCTGGGGCAGGGAGACGTTTTGGCTACACCTTC. The rearrangement links TRBV7-9 to TRBJ1-2; D perhaps matches TRBD1 (5 bases). V was shortened by 5 bases and J by 7 bases, with 26 bases between the two germline ends. Germline assignment: CDR1 SEHNR and CDR2 FQNEAQ (reference sequence). The CDR3 length is 17 residues.

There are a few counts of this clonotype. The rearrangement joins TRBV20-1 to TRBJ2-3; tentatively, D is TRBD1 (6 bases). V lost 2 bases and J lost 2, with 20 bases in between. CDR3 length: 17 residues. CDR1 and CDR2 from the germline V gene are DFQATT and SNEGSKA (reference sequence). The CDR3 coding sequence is TGCAGTGCTAGAAAAACGCGGACAGCTATGTCCACAGATACGCAGTATTTT. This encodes CSARKTRTAMSTDTQYF.

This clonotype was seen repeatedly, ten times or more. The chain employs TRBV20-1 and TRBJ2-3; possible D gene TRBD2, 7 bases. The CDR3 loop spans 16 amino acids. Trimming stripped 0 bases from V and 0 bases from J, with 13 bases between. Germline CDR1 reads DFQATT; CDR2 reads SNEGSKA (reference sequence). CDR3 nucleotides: TGCAGTGCTAGAGACGCGGGGGCCCTCAGCACAGATACGCAGTATTTT. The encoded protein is CSARDAGALSTDTQYF.

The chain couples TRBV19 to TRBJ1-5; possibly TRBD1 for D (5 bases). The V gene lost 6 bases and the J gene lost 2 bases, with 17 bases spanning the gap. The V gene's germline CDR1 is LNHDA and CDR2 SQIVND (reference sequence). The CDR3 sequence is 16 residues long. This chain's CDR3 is CASSPGGGKGNQPQHF. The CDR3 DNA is TGTGCCAGTAGCCCGGGGGGAGGTAAAGGCAATCAGCCCCAGCATTTT.

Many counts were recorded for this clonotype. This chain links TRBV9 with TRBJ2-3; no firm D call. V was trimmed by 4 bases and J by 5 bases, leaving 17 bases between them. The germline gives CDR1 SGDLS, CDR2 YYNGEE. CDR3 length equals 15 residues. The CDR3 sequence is CASSFGRSRQDTQYF. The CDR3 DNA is TGTGCCAGCAGCTTCGGACGGAGTCGACAAGATACGCAGTATTTT.

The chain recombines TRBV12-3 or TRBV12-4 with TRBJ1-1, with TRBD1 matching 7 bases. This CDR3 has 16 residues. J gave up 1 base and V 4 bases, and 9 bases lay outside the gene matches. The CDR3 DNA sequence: TGTGCCAGCAGTTCACACAAGGGACAGCGGAACACTGAAGCTTTCTTT. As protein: CASSSHKGQRNTEAFF.

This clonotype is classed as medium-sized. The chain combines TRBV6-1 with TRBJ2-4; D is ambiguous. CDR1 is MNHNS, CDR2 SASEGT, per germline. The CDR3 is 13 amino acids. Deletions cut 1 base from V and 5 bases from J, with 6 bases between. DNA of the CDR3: TGTGCCAGCAGTGAAGGGACGGAAAACATTCAGTACTTC. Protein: CASSEGTENIQYF.

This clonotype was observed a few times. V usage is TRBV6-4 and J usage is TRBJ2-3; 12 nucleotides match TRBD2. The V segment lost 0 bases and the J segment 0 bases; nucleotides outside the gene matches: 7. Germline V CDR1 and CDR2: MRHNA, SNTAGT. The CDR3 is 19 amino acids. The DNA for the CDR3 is TGTGCCAGCAGTGACTCGGCTAGCGGGGGGGCCCCTAGCACAGATACGCAGTATTTT. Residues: CASSDSASGGAPSTDTQYF.

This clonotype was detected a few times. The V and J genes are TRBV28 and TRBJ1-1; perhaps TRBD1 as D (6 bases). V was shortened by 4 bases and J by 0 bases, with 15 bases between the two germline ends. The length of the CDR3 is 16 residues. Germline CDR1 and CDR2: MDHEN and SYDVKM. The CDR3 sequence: CASSSGGARVNTEAFF. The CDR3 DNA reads TGTGCCAGCAGTTCGGGGGGGGCGAGGGTGAACACTGAAGCTTTCTTT.